These 26 T cell receptor beta chains share one sample of origin, sequenced in a study of cytomegalovirus exposure and HLA in healthy donors. The PCR made use of 60 Vbeta and 13 Jbeta primers. Profiling relied on immunoSEQ multiplex PCR, and the TCRdb table lists in-frame clones only, not all of them. Its table lists 140,000 to 150,000 clones. Sequenced sample: PBMCs. These receptors came from a male donor in good health and CMV-seronegative.

This sequence joins TRBV13 and TRBJ1-3; perhaps TRBD1 as D (5 bases). V lost 5 bases and J lost 0, with 11 bases in between. The CDR3 covers 15 residues. CDR1 is PRHDT, CDR2 FYEKMQ, per germline (reference sequence). The CDR3 DNA reads TGTGCCAGCAGCCTAGACAGCAGCTCTGGAAACACCATATATTTT. As protein: CASSLDSSSGNTIYF.

This chain joins TRBV10-3 and TRBJ1-2; 7 bases are a match to TRBD1. Germline V gene sequence: CDR1 ENHRY, CDR2 SYGVKD. V trimming: 5 bases; J trimming: 5 bases; junction bases outside the gene matches: 11. CDR3 length: 15 amino acids. Here the CDR3 DNA reads TGTGCCATCAGTTCCGGACAGGAAAGGGGGTATGGCTACACCTTC. This sequence encodes CAISSGQERGYGYTF.

The gene calls are TRBV10-3 and TRBJ1-1; TRBD1 might be the D (5 bases). Germline CDR1 reads ENHRY; CDR2 reads SYGVKD. Trimming cost V 5 bases and J 0 bases, with 10 bases left between them. CDR3 length equals 14 residues. CDR3 amino acids: CAISPRGLNTEAFF. In nucleotides, the CDR3 is TGTGCCATCAGTCCCCGGGGGTTGAACACTGAAGCTTTCTTT.

The chain couples TRBV9 to TRBJ2-3; TRBD2 agrees at 7 bases. After removal of 0 bases from V and 4 bases from J, the junction contained 2 bases not matched to a gene. This CDR3 spans 14 amino acids. CDR1 and CDR2 (germline): SGDLS, YYNGEE. CDR3 loop: CASSVAGGPDTQYF. The CDR3 region has the DNA TGTGCCAGCAGCGTAGCGGGAGGCCCAGATACGCAGTATTTT.

V and J are TRBV28 and TRBJ1-5; 7 bases are shared with TRBD1. This CDR3 region has 14 residues. Germline values: CDR1 MDHEN, CDR2 SYDVKM. V was pared by 5 bases and J by 1 base, with 2 bases of the junction left unmatched. The CDR3 loop is CASSRDSSNQPQHF. As DNA, the CDR3 is TGTGCCAGCAGTCGGGACAGCAGCAATCAGCCCCAGCATTTT. The entire variable domain, with the rest obtained from reference TRBV28 and TRBJ1-5, is as follows: DVKVTQSSRYLVKRTGEKVFLECVQDMDHENMFWYRQDPGLGLRLIYFSYDVKMKEKGDIPEGYSVSREKKERFSLILESASTNQTSMYLCASSRDSSNQPQHFGDGTRLSIL.

The chain joins TRBV7-8 to TRBJ1-4, with a possible D match to TRBD1 (6 bases). The germline CDR1 and CDR2 sequences are SGHVS and FQNEAQ. V lost 4 bases and J lost 6, with 12 bases in between. The CDR3 is 14 residues long. This CDR3 reads CASSSFRTDEKLFF. The CDR3 coding sequence is TGTGCCAGCAGCTCATTCCGGACAGATGAAAAACTGTTTTTT.

The chain couples TRBV6-1 to TRBJ2-5, with D perhaps TRBD2 (7 bases). Per germline, CDR1 MNHNS and CDR2 SASEGT. The CDR3 sequence is 14 residues long. The V gene lost 3 bases and the J gene lost 4 bases, with 12 bases spanning the gap. This CDR3 reads CASSDRGAGETQYF. Here the CDR3 DNA reads TGTGCCAGCAGTGATCGGGGGGCAGGAGAGACCCAGTACTTC.

This CDR3 reads CASVTGSNEKLFF. Written as DNA, the CDR3 is TGTGCCAGCGTGACAGGGTCTAATGAAAAACTGTTTTTT. V and J are TRBV2 and TRBJ1-4, with 7 bases that match TRBD1. Germline CDR1 and CDR2: SNHLY and FYNNEI. This CDR3 region has 13 residues. J lost 3 bases, V lost 8 bases, and 3 bases had no gene match.

The CDR3 spells CAWSDRGNQPQHF. DNA for the CDR3: TGTGCCTGGAGTGACAGGGGTAACCAGCCCCAGCATTTT. The chain recombines TRBV30 with TRBJ1-5; 7 nucleotides line up with TRBD1. This CDR3 spans 13 amino acids. After removal of 1 base from V and 7 bases from J, the junction contained 4 bases not matched to a gene. The germline CDR1 and CDR2 sequences are GTSNPN and SVGIG (reference sequence).

V usage is TRBV18 and J usage is TRBJ1-1, with 7 bases lining up with TRBD1. The CDR3 extends over 16 amino acids. Germline V lookup: CDR1 KGHSH, CDR2 LQKENI. V dropped 4 bases and J dropped 11; count of bases not matched to a gene: 19. The CDR3 DNA reads as TGTGCCAGCTCACGCAGCTTTGGGACAGATACTTCGAGGGCTTTCTTT. Translation gives CASSRSFGTDTSRAFF.

This rearrangement joins TRBV15 to TRBJ1-1; D is possibly TRBD1 (6 bases). The V gene's germline CDR1 is LNHNV and CDR2 YYDKDF (reference sequence). Trimming took off 6 bases at V and 0 bases at J, with 11 bases between the two ends. The CDR3 loop spans 14 amino acids. The CDR3 sequence is CATRSGQLNTEAFF. As DNA, the CDR3 is TGTGCCACCAGATCAGGACAGCTGAACACTGAAGCTTTCTTT. Full variable domain (rest looked up from reference TRBV15 and TRBJ1-1): DAMVIQNPRYQVTQFGKPVTLSCSQTLNHNVMYWYQQKSSQAPKLLFHYYDKDFNNEADTPDNFQSRRPNTSFCFLDIRSPGLGDTAMYLCATRSGQLNTEAFFGQGTRLTVV.

This chain links TRBV5-1 with TRBJ2-7; no clear D gene. V was pared by 7 bases and J by 6 bases, with 17 bases between. Germline loops: CDR1 SGHRS, CDR2 YFSETQ. The CDR3 is 13 amino acids. CDR3: CASSESRSGEQYF. The CDR3, as DNA: TGCGCCAGCTCCGAGAGTCGCTCCGGCGAGCAGTACTTC.

The chain combines TRBV5-1 with TRBJ2-1; 9 bases match TRBD2. V trimming: 2 bases; J trimming: 4 bases; junction bases outside the gene matches: 10. From germline, CDR1 is SGHRS and CDR2 YFSETQ. The CDR3 is 17 residues long. The chain's CDR3 is CASSLSLAGVAYNEQFF. The CDR3, as DNA: TGCGCCAGCAGCTTATCGTTAGCGGGAGTGGCTTACAATGAGCAGTTCTTC.

The gene calls are TRBV7-9 and TRBJ1-1; perhaps TRBD1 as D (6 bases). The CDR3 has 14 amino acids. V shed 3 bases and J shed 7 bases, with 15 bases lying between them. Germline V gene sequence: CDR1 SEHNR, CDR2 FQNEAQ (reference sequence). DNA of the CDR3: TGTGCCAGCAGCTTCTCGGGACACCAAGATGAAGCTTTCTTT. Translating it yields CASSFSGHQDEAFF. Full variable domain (outside the CDR3, taken from reference TRBV7-9 and TRBJ1-1): DTGVSQNPRHKITKRGQNVTFRCDPISEHNRLYWYRQTLGQGPEFLTYFQNEAQLEKSRLLSDRFSAERPKGSFSTLEIQRTEQGDSAMYLCASSFSGHQDEAFFGQGTRLTVV.

The chain uses TRBV5-1 and TRBJ1-1; 10 bases are shared with TRBD1. This CDR3 comprises 14 residues. The germline gives CDR1 SGHRS, CDR2 YFSETQ. V was clipped by 2 bases and J by 8 bases; unmatched bases: 6. This CDR3 reads CASSLTGTGAEAFF. The DNA of the CDR3 is TGCGCCAGCAGCTTAACCGGGACAGGGGCAGAAGCTTTCTTT.

V gene TRBV18 combines with J gene TRBJ2-1; 8 positions match TRBD2. The CDR3 extends over 15 amino acids. Per the germline V gene, CDR1 is KGHSH and CDR2 is LQKENI. Unmatched junction bases numbered 10, after V lost 3 bases and J lost 9 bases. The DNA for the CDR3 is TGTGCCAGCTCACCGCTTAGCGGGATAGGGGGTGAGCAGTTCTTC. As protein: CASSPLSGIGGEQFF.

The chain couples TRBV19 to TRBJ2-7; TRBD1 matches at 8 bases. The CDR3 consists of 14 residues. In germline, CDR1 is LNHDA, CDR2 SQIVND (reference sequence). J gave up 0 bases and V 7 bases, and 5 bases lay outside the gene matches. CDR3 region: CASKGQGSSYEQYF. Written as DNA, the CDR3 is TGTGCCAGTAAAGGACAGGGAAGCTCCTACGAGCAGTACTTC.

The chain employs TRBV9 and TRBJ2-1; 10 positions match TRBD1. Germline V gene lookup returns CDR1 SGDLS and CDR2 YYNGEE. The CDR3 contains 14 residues. After removal of 8 bases from V and 6 bases from J, the junction contained 8 bases not matched to a gene. CDR3 in DNA: TGTGCCAGTTCGGTAAGGACAGGGGGCAATGAGCAGTTCTTC. Translation gives CASSVRTGGNEQFF.

The chain carries TRBV7-2 and TRBJ2-2; 11 positions agree with TRBD2. The CDR3 is made up of 19 amino acids. Germline CDR1 reads SGHTA; CDR2 reads FQGNSA. V dropped 3 bases and J dropped 2; count of bases not matched to a gene: 11. DNA of the CDR3: TGTGCCAGCAGCTTCAGAATACCGGGACTAGCGGTTAACACCGGGGAGCTGTTTTTT. It yields the protein CASSFRIPGLAVNTGELFF.

V gene TRBV11-2 combines with J gene TRBJ2-7; 12 nucleotides agree with TRBD2. Trimming at V came to 4 bases and at J to 6 bases, leaving 4 bases not matched to a gene. Germline V gene sequence: CDR1 SGHAT, CDR2 FQNNGV. This CDR3 spans 14 amino acids. Here the CDR3 reads CASSSTSGSSEQYF. The DNA of the CDR3 is TGTGCCAGCAGCTCGACTAGCGGGAGTAGCGAGCAGTACTTC.

The V and J genes are TRBV7-9 and TRBJ1-4; D uncertain. CDR3 length: 11 amino acids. The germline V gene has CDR1 SEHNR and CDR2 FQNEAQ (reference sequence). The ends were cut back, 8 bases at V and 14 bases at J, with 15 bases in the middle. The CDR3 sequence: CASDHAERLFF. The CDR3 DNA is TGTGCCAGCGACCATGCTGAGAGGCTGTTTTTT.

The chain employs TRBV30 and TRBJ1-1; D possibly corresponds to TRBD1 (6 bases). Germline V CDR1 and CDR2: GTSNPN, SVGIG (reference sequence). Trimming pared 1 base from V and 1 base from J, leaving 28 bases between. The CDR3 spans 20 residues. The CDR3 coding sequence is TGTGCCTGGAGTGCAACTGATTGGGGGCCCCGGCGATCAACGAACACTGAAGCTTTCTTT. Residues: CAWSATDWGPRRSTNTEAFF.

V is TRBV2 and J is TRBJ1-2; weak D call: TRBD1 (6 bases). The germline V gene encodes CDR1 SNHLY and CDR2 FYNNEI. The CDR3 extends over 15 amino acids. The V and J ends lost 5 bases and 3 bases respectively, with 16 bases between them. DNA for the CDR3: TGTGCCAGCAGTACCTCCCTGGACAGCTACTATGGCTACACCTTC. This sequence encodes CASSTSLDSYYGYTF.

Regarding this clone: The junction differs from germline at one of its ends, possibly a read error. V and J are TRBV30 and TRBJ2-3, with 11 nucleotides matching TRBD2. The germline CDR1 and CDR2 sequences are GTSNPN and SVGIG (reference sequence). The CDR3 has 15 residues. CDR3 region: CAGSDKLAGVDTQYF. In DNA, the CDR3 is TGTGCCGGGAGTGATAAACTAGCGGGAGTAGATACGCAGTATTTT.

The rearrangement links TRBV7-9 to TRBJ2-2, with 9 bases identical to TRBD1. From germline, CDR1 is SEHNR and CDR2 FQNEAQ (reference sequence). V was clipped by 5 bases and J by 3 bases; unmatched bases: 13. This CDR3 comprises 18 residues. This CDR3 is CASSRGLTGTGYTGELFF. CDR3 DNA sequence: TGTGCCAGCAGCCGCGGGTTGACCGGGACAGGGTACACCGGGGAGCTGTTTTTT.

The rearrangement joins TRBV19 to TRBJ1-2; D gene uncertain. From germline, CDR1 is LNHDA and CDR2 SQIVND (reference sequence). Trimming pared 0 bases from V and 4 bases from J, leaving 6 bases between. CDR3 length: 13 residues. CDR3 sequence (DNA): TGTGCCAGTAGTATAGAAGAAGCCTATGGCTACACCTTC. Translating gives CASSIEEAYGYTF. Combining the CDR3 with reference TRBV19 and TRBJ1-2 gives the whole variable domain DGGITQSPKYLFRKEGQNVTLSCEQNLNHDAMYWYRQDPGQGLRLIYYSQIVNDFQKGDIAEGYSVSREKKESFPLTVTSAQKNPTAFYLCASSIEEAYGYTFGSGTRLTVV.